What follows are 19 T cell receptor beta chains derived from one specimen sequenced in a study of beta chain features in type 1 diabetes. What these receptors recognize is not known. Study observations and caveats: Shortening that was moderate but significant affected the TCRB CDR3s of Type 1 diabetes patients in all four CD4+ subsets.

The study reverse transcribed the entire isolated RNA, so it sequenced expressed TCRB transcripts. Method: immunoSEQ multiplex PCR; TCRdb's copy keeps in-frame clones and lacks some. This sample yields 640,000 or so clones, of which roughly 13% are seen a single time; about 0.02% belongs to the top ten. Material: naive CD4+ T cells from blood. The receptors were gathered from a man aged 18 to 30 with type 1 diabetes.

This clone showed up just a few times. The chain recombines TRBV2 with TRBJ2-5, with D tentatively TRBD1 or TRBD2 (5 bases each). V was clipped by 7 bases and J by 5 bases, with 20 bases between them. This CDR3 has 15 amino acids. The germline gives CDR1 SNHLY, CDR2 FYNNEI. CDR3 amino acids: CASILGTGVGETQYF. Written as DNA, the CDR3 is TGTGCCAGCATCCTGGGGACCGGGGTAGGGGAGACCCAGTACTTC.

This clone was detected only a few times. V and J are TRBV12-5 and TRBJ1-6, with D tentatively TRBD1 (5 bases). The CDR3 length is 15 residues. Trimming cost V 2 bases and J 8 bases, with 13 bases left between them. Germline V gene lookup returns CDR1 LGHNT and CDR2 FRNRAP. In DNA, the CDR3 is TGTGCTAGTGGTTTGTCCACCGGGGGGGATTCACCCCTCCACTTT. The encoded protein is CASGLSTGGDSPLHF.

This chain connects TRBV4-1 to TRBJ1-2; the match to TRBD1 covers 7 bases. V lost 10 bases, J lost 0 bases, and 11 bases stayed unmatched. The CDR3 is 15 amino acids. Germline loops: CDR1 MGHRA, CDR2 YSYEKL. CDR3 protein: CANLLDRAANYGYTF. The CDR3 bases are TGCGCCAACCTCCTCGACAGGGCGGCTAACTATGGCTACACCTTC.

The chain is built from TRBV5-6 and TRBJ1-5; 7 bases align to TRBD1. In germline, CDR1 is SGHDT, CDR2 YYEEEE. The trim removed 5 bases at V and 6 bases at J, leaving 5 bases unmatched. The CDR3 is made up of 13 amino acids. CDR3 nucleotides: TGTGCCAGCAGTCAAACAGGGGTTCAGCCCCAGCATTTT. Amino acids: CASSQTGVQPQHF.

This clone has more than one count but fewer than ten. The chain employs TRBV7-9 and TRBJ1-5; D is ambiguous. Germline CDR1 is SEHNR and CDR2 is FQNEAQ (reference sequence). There are 15 residues in the CDR3. V dropped 1 base and J dropped 2 bases, with 9 bases sitting between them. CDR3 nucleotides: TGTGCCAGCAGCTTAGGTCGGGTAGGCAATCAGCCCCAGCATTTT. This sequence encodes CASSLGRVGNQPQHF.

V gene TRBV29-1 combines with J gene TRBJ1-1; 7 nucleotides match TRBD1. Germline-derived CDR1 and CDR2 are SQVTM and ANQGSEA. This CDR3 contains 14 residues. V was clipped by 2 bases and J by 1 base; unmatched bases: 4. CDR3 residues: CSVELGTENTEAFF. The CDR3 coding sequence is TGCAGCGTTGAATTAGGGACAGAGAACACTGAAGCTTTCTTT.

This chain connects TRBV6-6 to TRBJ1-5, with D tentatively TRBD1 (6 bases). The CDR3 loop spans 13 amino acids. Per germline, CDR1 MNHNY and CDR2 SVGAGI (reference sequence). Trimming stripped 6 bases from V and 11 bases from J, with 17 bases between. CDR3 bases: TGTGCCAGCAGCCCCCTCGAGGGGGAGACCCAGCATTTT. Encoded protein: CASSPLEGETQHF.

The J gene is TRBJ2-1, the V gene TRBV9, with D perhaps TRBD2 (7 bases). The ends were cut back, 3 bases at V and 10 bases at J, with 14 bases in the middle. The CDR3 has 13 amino acids. Germline values: CDR1 SGDLS, CDR2 YYNGEE. The CDR3 nucleotides read TGTGCCAGCAGCGCGAGCCGGGGGGCAGAGCAGTTCTTC. This encodes CASSASRGAEQFF.

This clone was counted a few times. The chain combines TRBV4-1 with TRBJ1-2, with 10 nucleotides matching TRBD1. Germline V gives CDR1 MGHRA, CDR2 YSYEKL. V shed 4 bases and J 6 bases; nucleotides not matched to a gene: 11. The CDR3 is 16 amino acids. In nucleotides, the CDR3 is TGCGCCAGCAGCCCGACCGGGACAGGGGTGAGGGATGGCTACACCTTC. Translating gives CASSPTGTGVRDGYTF.

In regard to this clone: Other DNA sequences from this sample encode an identical CDR3 as well. The rearrangement links TRBV19 to TRBJ2-2; 8 nucleotides align to TRBD1. The CDR3 is 15 residues long. The V gene's germline CDR1 is LNHDA and CDR2 SQIVND (reference sequence). V trimming: 4 bases; J trimming: 2 bases; junction bases outside the gene matches: 3. CDR3 in amino acids: CASSTGTGNTGELFF. As DNA, the CDR3 is TGTGCCAGTAGTACCGGGACAGGCAACACCGGGGAGCTGTTTTTT.

This clone was detected a few times. J is TRBJ1-1 and V is TRBV5-1; the D is unclear. Deletions cut 1 base from V and 1 base from J, with 5 bases between. Per germline, CDR1 SGHRS and CDR2 YFSETQ. CDR3 length: 13 amino acids. CDR3 DNA: TGCGCCAGCAGCTTGTCGTGGAACACTGAAGCTTTCTTT. Its translation: CASSLSWNTEAFF.

The sample holds a few counts of this clone. The CDR3 protein is CSVGSSGAEREQYF. DNA of the CDR3: TGCAGCGTTGGAAGTAGCGGGGCAGAAAGGGAGCAGTACTTC. This chain uses TRBV29-1 with TRBJ2-7; 8 nucleotides line up with TRBD2. In germline, CDR1 is SQVTM, CDR2 ANQGSEA. CDR3 size: 14 residues. The V gene end was trimmed by 4 bases and the J gene end by 7 bases; junction bases not matched to a gene: 12.

This chain joins TRBV30 and TRBJ1-3; 7 bases map to TRBD1. Germline V gene lookup returns CDR1 GTSNPN and CDR2 SVGIG (reference sequence). This CDR3 contains 14 residues. V lost 6 bases to trimming and J lost 2 bases; unmatched junction nucleotides: 7. CDR3 sequence (DNA): TGTGCCTGTGACGCCGGGACAGCTGGAAACACCATATATTTT. Protein: CACDAGTAGNTIYF.

The chain links TRBV28 to TRBJ2-7; no clear D. The V gene lost 1 base and the J gene lost 4 bases, with 11 bases spanning the gap. In germline, CDR1 is MDHEN, CDR2 SYDVKM. This CDR3 region has 14 residues. The DNA for the CDR3 is TGTGCCAGCAGTTTATCCCCCCAGGCGTACGAGCAGTACTTC. Its protein product is CASSLSPQAYEQYF.

This chain links TRBV7-6 with TRBJ1-5; TRBD1 is a possible D gene (6 bases). V shed 6 bases and J shed 7 bases, with 13 bases lying between them. CDR3 length: 13 amino acids. Germline values: CDR1 SGHVS, CDR2 FNYEAQ. CDR3 nucleotides: TGTGCCAGCAGTTTGGACAGCGAGCAGCCCCAGCATTTT. Protein sequence: CASSLDSEQPQHF.

This clone was recorded a few times. The chain joins TRBV30 to TRBJ1-1; D unclear. Trimming removed 8 bases from V and 1 base from J, with 26 bases in between. The CDR3 loop spans 17 amino acids. Germline V gene lookup returns CDR1 GTSNPN and CDR2 SVGIG (reference sequence). For the CDR3, the DNA is TGTGCCAGCCTCAGGTTACTTGGTATTAGTAGGAACACTGAAGCTTTCTTT. Its translation is CASLRLLGISRNTEAFF.

The sample holds a few counts of this clone. The chain couples TRBV2 to TRBJ2-7, with D unresolved. The CDR3 is made up of 13 amino acids. Germline CDR1 and CDR2: SNHLY and FYNNEI. The germline V and J ends were trimmed by 7 bases and 2 bases, with 12 bases remaining between them. CDR3 DNA sequence: TGTGCCAGCATGTACTTCCAAACCTACGAGCAGTACTTC. Its translation: CASMYFQTYEQYF.

The chain is built from TRBV5-6 and TRBJ1-2; D might be TRBD1 (5 bases). The CDR3 has 13 residues. CDR1 is SGHDT, CDR2 YYEEEE, per germline. The V end lost 3 bases, the J end lost 4 bases, and 10 bases lay between the germline ends. The CDR3 reads CASSSGHLYGYTF. The CDR3 DNA follows: TGTGCCAGCAGCTCCGGACACCTCTATGGCTACACCTTC. Full variable domain (outside the CDR3, taken from reference TRBV5-6 and TRBJ1-2): DAGVTQSPTHLIKTRGQQVTLRCSPKSGHDTVSWYQQALGQGPQFIFQYYEEEERQRGNFPDRFSGHQFPNYSSELNVNALLLGDSALYLCASSSGHLYGYTFGSGTRLTVV.

Of note for this clone: Additional DNA sequences in this sample encode the identical CDR3. The rearrangement joins TRBV6-5 to TRBJ1-6; 7 bases are shared with TRBD1. The J segment lost 1 base and the V segment lost 2 bases, leaving 2 bases of the junction unmatched. In germline, CDR1 is MNHEY, CDR2 SVGAGI. The CDR3 extends over 16 amino acids. In DNA form, the CDR3 reads TGTGCCAGCAGTTACGCAGGGGGATCCTATAATTCACCCCTCCACTTT. Its translation: CASSYAGGSYNSPLHF.